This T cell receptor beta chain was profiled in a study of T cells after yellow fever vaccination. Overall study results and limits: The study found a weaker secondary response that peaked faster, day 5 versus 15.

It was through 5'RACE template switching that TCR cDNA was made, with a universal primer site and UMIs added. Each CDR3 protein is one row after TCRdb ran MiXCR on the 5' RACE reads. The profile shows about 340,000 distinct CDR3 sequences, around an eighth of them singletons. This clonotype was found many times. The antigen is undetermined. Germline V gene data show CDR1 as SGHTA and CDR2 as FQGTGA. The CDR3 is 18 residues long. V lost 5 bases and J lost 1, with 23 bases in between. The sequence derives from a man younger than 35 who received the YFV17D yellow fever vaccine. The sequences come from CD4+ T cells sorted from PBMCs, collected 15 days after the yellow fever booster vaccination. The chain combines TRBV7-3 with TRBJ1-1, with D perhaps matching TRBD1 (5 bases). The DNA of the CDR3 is TGTGCCAGCAGCCGGGAACCGGGACGTTCAAGTTCGAACACTGAAGCTTTCTTT. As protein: CASSREPGRSSSNTEAFF.